The rows below give T cell receptor beta chains drawn from one sample of a study of T cells in Graves' hyperthyroidism and ophthalmopathy. TCRdb re-called the multiplex PCR reads through MiXCR, storing one row per CDR3 protein. The sample holds fewer than 800,000 distinct CDR3 sequences, about 15% seen once. Sample: blood. The origin of the receptors is a man between 18 and 29 years old with Graves' hyperthyroidism. The CDR3 runs from the conserved cysteine through the conserved F or W. A D gene is named only where the DNA matches it firmly. Only part of the rows carry a size: once, few, many, or a class if the clone is expanded.

-,TRBD2,TRBJ2-7,TRBV5-4,CASGKGGSQYEQYF,TGTGCCAGCGGGAAGGGCGGGAGTCAATACGAGCAGTACTTC
few,-,TRBJ2-1,TRBV19,CASRAGYSYNEQFF,TGTGCCAGTAGAGCGGGCTACTCCTACAATGAGCAGTTCTTC
many,-,TRBJ2-5,TRBV28,CASSLRTAPSETQYF,TGTGCCAGCAGTTTACGGACAGCCCCTAGCGAGACCCAGTACTTC
-,-,TRBJ2-7,TRBV18,CASSLRKTYEQYF,TGTGCCAGCTCACTAAGAAAAACCTACGAGCAGTACTTC
-,TRBD2,TRBJ2-7,TRBV20-1,CSATLAGGPYEQYF,TGCAGTGCTACTCTAGCGGGAGGGCCCTACGAGCAGTACTTC
few,-,TRBJ2-1,TRBV11-1,CASSLGGCNEQFF,TGTGCCAGCAGCTTAGGGGGCTGCAATGAGCAGTTCTTC
many,-,TRBJ1-2,TRBV7-2,CASSLFRTELYGYTF,TGTGCCAGCAGCTTATTTAGGACAGAGCTCTATGGCTACACCTTC
many,-,TRBJ1-1,TRBV12-3/TRBV12-4,CASSPWTDQTGAFF,TGTGCCAGCAGCCCCTGGACCGACCAGACAGGAGCTTTCTTT
-,TRBD1,TRBJ2-3,TRBV6-2/TRBV6-3,CASSWTGFDTQYF,TGTGCCAGCAGCTGGACAGGGTTTGATACGCAGTATTTT
-,-,TRBJ2-4,TRBV7-8,CASSPQGGGKNIQYF,TGTGCCAGCAGCCCACAGGGGGGGGGCAAAAACATTCAGTACTTC
few,-,TRBJ2-2,TRBV2,CASSEEGGTGELFF,TGTGCCAGCAGTGAAGAGGGGGGAACCGGGGAGCTGTTTTTT
few,TRBD2,TRBJ2-5,TRBV28,CASSLSSGSEETQYF,TGTGCCAGCAGTTTATCTAGCGGGAGTGAAGAGACCCAGTACTTC
many,-,TRBJ2-7,TRBV28,CASSLLQGRGEQYF,TGTGCCAGCAGTTTATTACAGGGAAGGGGCGAGCAGTACTTC
many,TRBD1,TRBJ2-1,TRBV28,CASSMTGSYNEQFF,TGTGCCAGCAGTATGACAGGGTCCTACAATGAGCAGTTCTTC
-,-,TRBJ2-3,TRBV5-1,CASSGGGAQYF,TGCGCCAGCAGTGGCGGAGGGGCGCAGTATTTT
few,TRBD2,TRBJ2-3,TRBV4-2,CASSQVPGLSVPDTQYF,TGTGCCAGCAGCCAAGTCCCGGGACTAAGCGTTCCAGATACGCAGTATTTT
many,TRBD1,TRBJ2-1,TRBV12-3/TRBV12-4,CASSPTGGPYNEQFF,TGTGCCAGCAGCCCAACAGGGGGCCCCTACAATGAGCAGTTCTTC